This T cell receptor beta chain was captured by sequencing in a study of blood T cell repertoires in COVID-19. In the study overall: Both acute and convalescent COVID-19 samples were obtained from the United States, Italy and Spain. Nucleic acid was either cDNA or gDNA, and it came from T cells, B-cell-depleted T cells, or PBMCs.

Profiled with immunoSEQ multiplex PCR; TCRdb holds only in-frame clones, not every one. The table lists 120,000 or so clones, roughly 90% of them singletons. Germline V CDR1 and CDR2: SEHNR, FQNEAQ (reference sequence). V was clipped by 6 bases and J by 0 bases, with 15 bases between them. The CDR3 is 15 amino acids. The chain couples TRBV7-9 to TRBJ2-7; a weak D match, TRBD2 (5 bases). The sequenced material came from peripheral blood. The TCR was taken from a man aged 50 to 59 with acute or convalescent COVID-19. This CDR3 reads CASSSSGQSSYEQYF. For the CDR3, the DNA is TGTGCCAGCAGTTCCAGCGGTCAGAGCTCCTACGAGCAGTACTTC.